A selection of T cell receptor beta chains follows, all from one sample in a study of blood T cell repertoires in COVID-19. Data came from immunoSEQ multiplex PCR; TCRdb stores just in-frame clones and leaves some out. The sample has a few hundred thousand clones, around 90% seen once. Sequencing was done on a sample of peripheral blood. The receptors were sampled from a man aged 18 to 29 who had recovered from COVID-19. Both conserved end residues are part of each CDR3. A D gene is named only where the DNA matches it firmly. Clone size is shown for a subset of rows, as once, few, many or a class of expanded clone.

v_gene,j_gene,abundance,d_gene,len,CDR3nt,CDR3aa
TRBV5-5,TRBJ2-5,NA,TRBD1,13,TGTGCCAGCAGCTGGACAGGACAAGAGACCCAGTACTTC,CASSWTGQETQYF
TRBV5-1,TRBJ2-1,once,TRBD1,15,TGCGCCAGCAGCTTGCTACGACAGGGGTACAATGAGCAGTTCTTC,CASSLLRQGYNEQFF
TRBV5-1,TRBJ1-2,NA,TRBD1,14,TGCGCCAGCAGCTTGGGGGACAGCAACTATGGCTACACCTTC,CASSLGDSNYGYTF
TRBV7-2,TRBJ1-2,once,NA,15,TGTGCCAGCAGCTTAGCGAAAAGGACAGACTATGGCTACACCTTC,CASSLAKRTDYGYTF
TRBV4-1,TRBJ2-7,once,NA,17,TGCGCCAGCAGCTCCCCCCCCGGGGAAAGAGCACCCTACGAGCAGTACTTC,CASSSPPGERAPYEQYF
TRBV7-8,TRBJ2-3,NA,NA,13,TGTGCCAGCAGCTTAGCAGGAGCAGATACGCAGTATTTT,CASSLAGADTQYF
TRBV7-9,TRBJ2-1,NA,TRBD2,16,TGTGCCAGCAGCTTCCGGCGGACTAGCGGGGGGCTTGAGCAGTTCTTC,CASSFRRTSGGLEQFF
TRBV7-9,TRBJ2-7,once,TRBD1,17,TGTGCCAGCAGCTCCGCCCTCACCCGACAGGGGTACTACGAGCAGTACTTC,CASSSALTRQGYYEQYF
TRBV15,TRBJ1-1,NA,NA,14,TGTGCCACCAGCAGAGATGCACAGGGCACTGAAGCTTTCTTT,CATSRDAQGTEAFF
TRBV4-3,TRBJ1-2,NA,NA,15,TGCGCCAGCAGCCCCTCCCGGACAGCGAACTATGGCTACACCTTC,CASSPSRTANYGYTF
TRBV12-3/TRBV12-4,TRBJ1-5,NA,TRBD1,13,TGTGCCAGCACAACAGGGGTCAATCAGCCCCAGCATTTT,CASTTGVNQPQHF